The source of this TCR beta chain is a study of T-cell reconstitution after alpha-beta-depleted transplantation in children. Study-wide points: Several patients had high TCRbeta diversity at day 60; it came from surviving recipient T cells and thymic progenitors. One year post-transplant, T-cell counts and diversity were largely derived from T cells produced anew. Reportedly, only several hundred clones from non-depleted graft cells drove alpha-beta T-cell counts at about two months.

As regards this clonotype: The antigen is unknown.

A library of TCRbeta sequences, prepared with unique molecular identifiers, was generated. TCRdb reprocessed the PCR reads via MiXCR and lists one record per CDR3 protein. The table has 250,000 to 300,000 distinct CDR3 sequences, nearly 8% seen once; the top ten hold approximately 8.2%. The germline V and J ends were trimmed by 5 bases and 0 bases, with 17 bases remaining between them. The CDR3 spans 18 residues. From germline, CDR1 is SGHAT and CDR2 FQNNGV. The V gene is TRBV11-2, the J gene TRBJ2-6; TRBD1 is a possible D gene (6 bases). Here the sequenced sample was peripheral blood, taken 360 days after TCRalphabeta/CD19-depleted stem cell transplant. The sequence was obtained from a female patient between 2 and 10 years old who had a stem cell transplant for Fanconi anemia, so the T cells may come from the graft donor. The CDR3 DNA is TGTGCCAGCAGCCCAGGGGTGCAGTTCAGCTCTGGGGCCAACGTCCTGACTTTC. Translation: CASSPGVQFSSGANVLTF.